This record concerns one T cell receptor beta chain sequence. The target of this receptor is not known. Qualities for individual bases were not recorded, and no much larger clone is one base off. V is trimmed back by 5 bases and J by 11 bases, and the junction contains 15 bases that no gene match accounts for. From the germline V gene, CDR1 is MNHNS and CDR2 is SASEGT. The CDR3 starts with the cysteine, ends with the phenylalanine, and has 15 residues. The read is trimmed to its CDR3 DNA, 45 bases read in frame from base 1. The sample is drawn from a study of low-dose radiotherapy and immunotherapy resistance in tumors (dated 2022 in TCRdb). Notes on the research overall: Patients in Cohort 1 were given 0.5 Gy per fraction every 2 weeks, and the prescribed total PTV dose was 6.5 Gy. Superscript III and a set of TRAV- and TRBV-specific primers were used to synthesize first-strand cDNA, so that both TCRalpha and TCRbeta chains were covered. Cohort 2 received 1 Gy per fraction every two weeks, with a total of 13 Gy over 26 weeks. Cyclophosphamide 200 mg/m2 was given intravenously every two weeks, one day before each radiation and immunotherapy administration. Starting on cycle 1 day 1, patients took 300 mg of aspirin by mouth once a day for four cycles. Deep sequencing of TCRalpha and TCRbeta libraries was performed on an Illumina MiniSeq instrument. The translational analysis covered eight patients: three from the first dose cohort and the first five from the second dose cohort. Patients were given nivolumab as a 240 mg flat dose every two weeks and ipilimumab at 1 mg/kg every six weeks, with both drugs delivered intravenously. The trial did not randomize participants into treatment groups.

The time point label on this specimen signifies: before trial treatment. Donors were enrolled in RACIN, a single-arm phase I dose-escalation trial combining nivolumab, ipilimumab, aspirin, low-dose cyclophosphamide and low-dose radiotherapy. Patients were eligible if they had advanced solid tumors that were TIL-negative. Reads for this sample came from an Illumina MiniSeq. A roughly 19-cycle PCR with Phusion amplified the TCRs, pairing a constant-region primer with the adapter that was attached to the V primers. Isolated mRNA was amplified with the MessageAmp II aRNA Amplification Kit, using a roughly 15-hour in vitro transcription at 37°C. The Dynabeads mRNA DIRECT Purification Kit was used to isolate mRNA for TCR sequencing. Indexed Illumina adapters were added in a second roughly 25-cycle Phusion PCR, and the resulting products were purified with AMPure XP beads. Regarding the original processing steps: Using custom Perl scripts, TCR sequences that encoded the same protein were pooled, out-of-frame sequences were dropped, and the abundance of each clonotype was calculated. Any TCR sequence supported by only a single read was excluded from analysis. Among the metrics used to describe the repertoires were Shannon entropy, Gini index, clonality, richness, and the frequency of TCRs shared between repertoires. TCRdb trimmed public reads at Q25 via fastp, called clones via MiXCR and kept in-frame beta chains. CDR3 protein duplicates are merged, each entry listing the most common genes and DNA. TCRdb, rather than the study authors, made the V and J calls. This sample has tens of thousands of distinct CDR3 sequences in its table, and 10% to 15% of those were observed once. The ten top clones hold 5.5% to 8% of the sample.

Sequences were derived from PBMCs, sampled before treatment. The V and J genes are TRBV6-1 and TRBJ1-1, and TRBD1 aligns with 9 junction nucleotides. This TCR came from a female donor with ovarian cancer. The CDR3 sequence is CASSHIPGQGSEAFF. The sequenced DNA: TGTGCCAGCAGTCACATACCCGGACAGGGGAGTGAGGCTTTCTTT.